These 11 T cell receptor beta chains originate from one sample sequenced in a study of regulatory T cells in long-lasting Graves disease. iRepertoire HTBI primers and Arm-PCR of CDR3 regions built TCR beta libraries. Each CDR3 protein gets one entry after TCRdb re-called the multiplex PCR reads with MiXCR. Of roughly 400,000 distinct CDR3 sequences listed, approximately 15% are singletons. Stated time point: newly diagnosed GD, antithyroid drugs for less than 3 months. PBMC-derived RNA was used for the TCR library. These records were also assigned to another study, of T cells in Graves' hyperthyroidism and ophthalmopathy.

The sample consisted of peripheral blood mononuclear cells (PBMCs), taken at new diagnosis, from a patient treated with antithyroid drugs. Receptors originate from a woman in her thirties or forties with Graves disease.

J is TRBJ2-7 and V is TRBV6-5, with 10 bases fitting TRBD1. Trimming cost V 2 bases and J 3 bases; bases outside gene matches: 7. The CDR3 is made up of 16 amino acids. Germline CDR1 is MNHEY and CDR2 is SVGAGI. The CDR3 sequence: CASSYQPGQGNYEQYF. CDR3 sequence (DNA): TGTGCCAGCAGTTACCAGCCGGGACAGGGGAACTACGAGCAGTACTTC.

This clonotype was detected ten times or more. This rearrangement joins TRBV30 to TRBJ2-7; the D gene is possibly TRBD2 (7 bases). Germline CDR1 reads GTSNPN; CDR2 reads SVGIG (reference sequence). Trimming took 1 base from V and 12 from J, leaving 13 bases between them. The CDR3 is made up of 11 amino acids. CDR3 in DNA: TGTGCCTGGAGTGGGGGGGGGGGCTGGTACTTC. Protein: CAWSGGGGWYF.

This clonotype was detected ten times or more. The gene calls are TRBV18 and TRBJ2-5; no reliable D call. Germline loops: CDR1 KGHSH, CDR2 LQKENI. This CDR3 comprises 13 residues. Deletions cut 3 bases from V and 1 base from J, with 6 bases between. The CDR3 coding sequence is TGTGCCAGCTCACCCACGGGCCAAGAGACCCAGTACTTC. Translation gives CASSPTGQETQYF.

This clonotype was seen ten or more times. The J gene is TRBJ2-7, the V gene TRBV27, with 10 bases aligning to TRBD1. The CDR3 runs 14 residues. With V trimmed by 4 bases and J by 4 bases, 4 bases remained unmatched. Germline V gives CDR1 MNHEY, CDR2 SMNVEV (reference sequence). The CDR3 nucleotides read TGTGCCAGCAGTTGGGGGACAGGGGTGTACGAGCAGTACTTC. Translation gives CASSWGTGVYEQYF.

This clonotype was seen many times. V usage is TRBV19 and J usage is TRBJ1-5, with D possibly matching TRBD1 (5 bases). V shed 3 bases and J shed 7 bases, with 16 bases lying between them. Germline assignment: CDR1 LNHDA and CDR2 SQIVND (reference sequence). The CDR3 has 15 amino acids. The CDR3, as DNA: TGTGCCAGTAGTATTAGCGGAAGGGGTCAACAGCCCCAGCATTTT. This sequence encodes CASSISGRGQQPQHF.

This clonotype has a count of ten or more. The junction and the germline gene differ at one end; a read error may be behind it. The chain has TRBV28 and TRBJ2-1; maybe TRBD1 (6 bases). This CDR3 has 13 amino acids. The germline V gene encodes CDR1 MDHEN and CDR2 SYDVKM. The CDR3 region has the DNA TGTGCCAGCAGGTTATGGAAGGGGGAGGAGCAGTTCTTC. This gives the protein CASRLWKGEEQFF. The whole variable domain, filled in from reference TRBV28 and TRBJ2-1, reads DVKVTQSSRYLVKRTGEKVFLECVQDMDHENMFWYRQDPGLGLRLIYFSYDVKMKEKGDIPEGYSVSREKKERFSLILESASTNQTSMYLCASRLWKGEEQFFGPGTRLTVL.

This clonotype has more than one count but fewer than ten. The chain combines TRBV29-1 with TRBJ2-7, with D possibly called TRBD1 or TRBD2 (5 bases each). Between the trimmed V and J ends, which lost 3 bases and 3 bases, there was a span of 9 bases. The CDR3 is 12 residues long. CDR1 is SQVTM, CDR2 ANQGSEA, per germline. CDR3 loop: CSVDGGGYEQYF. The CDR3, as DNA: TGCAGCGTTGATGGTGGGGGCTACGAGCAGTACTTC.

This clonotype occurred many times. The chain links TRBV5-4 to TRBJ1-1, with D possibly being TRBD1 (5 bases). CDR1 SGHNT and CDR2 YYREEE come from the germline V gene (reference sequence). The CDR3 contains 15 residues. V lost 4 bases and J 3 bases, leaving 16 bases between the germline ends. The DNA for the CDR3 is TGTGCCAGCAGCCCTGCCCTCGGGGGGGACACTGAAGCTTTCTTT. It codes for CASSPALGGDTEAFF. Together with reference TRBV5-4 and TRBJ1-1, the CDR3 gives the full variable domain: ETGVTQSPTHLIKTRGQQVTLRCSSQSGHNTVSWYQQALGQGPQFIFQYYREEENGRGNFPPRFSGLQFPNYSSELNVNALELDDSALYLCASSPALGGDTEAFFGQGTRLTVV.

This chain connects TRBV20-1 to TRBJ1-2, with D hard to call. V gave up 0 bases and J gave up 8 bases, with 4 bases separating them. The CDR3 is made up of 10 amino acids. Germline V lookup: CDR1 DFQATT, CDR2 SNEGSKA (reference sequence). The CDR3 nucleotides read TGCAGTGCTAGAGATTTCGGCTACACCTTC. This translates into CSARDFGYTF.

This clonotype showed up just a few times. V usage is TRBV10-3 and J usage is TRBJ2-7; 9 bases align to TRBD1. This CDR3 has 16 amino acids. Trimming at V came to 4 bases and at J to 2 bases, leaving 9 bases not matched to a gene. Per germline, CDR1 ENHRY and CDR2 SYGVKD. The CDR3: CAISAPDRGAAYEQYF. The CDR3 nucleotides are TGTGCCATCAGTGCCCCAGACAGGGGGGCGGCCTACGAGCAGTACTTC.

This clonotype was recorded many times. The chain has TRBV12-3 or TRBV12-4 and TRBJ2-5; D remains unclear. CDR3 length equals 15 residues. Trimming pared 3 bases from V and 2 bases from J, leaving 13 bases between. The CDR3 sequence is CASSFGRITQETQYF. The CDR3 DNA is TGTGCCAGCAGTTTCGGGCGGATCACACAAGAGACCCAGTACTTC.